This T cell receptor (beta chain) was obtained from a study of blood T cell repertoires in COVID-19. In the study overall: Sites in the United States, Italy and Spain provided acute and convalescent COVID-19 samples. T cells, B-cell-depleted T cells, or PBMCs supplied cDNA or gDNA.

In the study's own analysis: The assay estimated nucleated cells by amplifying reference gene primers. Clones were sequenced by immunoSEQ multiplex PCR, and TCRdb holds only the in-frame ones, with some missing. Clone size and the V and J calls come from that table; the DNA yielded D and trimming. The sample contains approximately 97,000 clones, 84% of which appear only once. CDR1 MNHEY and CDR2 SMNVEV come from the germline V gene (reference sequence). V lost 3 bases to trimming and J lost 5 bases, with 17 bases between them. The CDR3 runs 16 residues. The sequence derives from a human donor in a cohort sampled during active COVID-19. The chain employs TRBV27 and TRBJ2-4, with D perhaps TRBD1 (6 bases). The sequenced material came from peripheral blood. The CDR3, as DNA: TGTGCCAGCAGTTTGTCACAGGGTGCTAGTCAAAACATTCAGTACTTC. Amino acid sequence: CASSLSQGASQNIQYF.